These 18 T cell receptor beta chains were sequenced from one sample in a study of human T cells and chemical hapten exposure (dated by TCRdb to the early 2020s). Taken with the paper, the label for time point translates to: patch test 3, about 24 weeks after DPC sensitization. The intended sense of this specimen's treatment or condition label: therapeutic diphenylcyclopropenone sensitization with weekly scalp DPC. Library creation used RACE. Instrument on record: NextSeq 500. TCRdb cleaned the public reads at Q25 with fastp, built clones with MiXCR and kept in-frame beta chains. Each record represents a unique CDR3 protein, reported with the most common genes and DNA among its rows. The sample table shows roughly 200,000 distinct CDR3 sequences, and roughly a quarter are seen once. The ten largest clones take up 2% to 2.5% of the sample. The material sequenced was whole blood, taken in connection with sensitization to the hapten diphenylcyclopropenone (DPC). The receptor set was obtained from a woman in her forties with alopecia areata. Some clones in this sample may be carry-over from other donors' samples.

The chain has TRBV20-1 and TRBJ2-7, with D unclear. The germline V and J ends were trimmed by 6 bases and 3 bases, with 9 bases remaining between them. This CDR3 contains 11 residues. Germline-derived CDR1 and CDR2 are DFQATT and SNEGSKA (reference sequence). In nucleotides, the CDR3 is TGCAGTGCCCCCTTGGTCTACGAGCAGTACTTC. Residues: CSAPLVYEQYF.

The chain is built from TRBV11-3 and TRBJ2-7, with TRBD2 identical over 10 bases. Germline lookup yields CDR1 SGHNT and CDR2 YENEEA. CDR3 length: 14 residues. With 5 bases clipped from V and 3 bases from J, the junction kept 4 bases outside the gene matches. For the CDR3, the DNA is TGTGCCAGCAGCGCGGCTAGCGGGGGCTACGAGCAGTACTTC. It encodes CASSAASGGYEQYF. The full variable domain, rest sourced from reference TRBV11-3 and TRBJ2-7, is EAGVVQSPRYKIIEKKQPVAFWCNPISGHNTLYWYLQNLGQGPELLIRYENEEAVDDSQLPKDRFSAERLKGVDSTLKIQPAELGDSAVYLCASSAASGGYEQYFGPGTRLTVT.

This rearrangement joins TRBV12-3 or TRBV12-4 to TRBJ1-4; D gene ambiguous. The CDR3 runs 13 residues. V shed 2 bases and J shed 8 bases, with 9 bases lying between them. CDR3: CASSLSLGEKLFF. The CDR3 DNA sequence: TGTGCCAGCAGTTTAAGTTTAGGGGAAAAACTGTTTTTT.

This clonotype occurred many times. This chain joins TRBV4-2 and TRBJ2-3, with TRBD2 identical over 13 bases. Germline V gene data show CDR1 as LGHNA and CDR2 as YNFKEQ. J gave up 14 bases and V 0 bases, and 8 bases lay outside the gene matches. The CDR3 length is 15 residues. The CDR3: CASSQDRTSGRPPYF. CDR3 nucleotide sequence: TGTGCCAGCAGCCAAGATCGGACTAGCGGGAGACCCCCGTATTTT.

The chain recombines TRBV6-5 with TRBJ2-1; no clear D. The CDR3 extends over 13 amino acids. The germline gives CDR1 MNHEY, CDR2 SVGAGI. Trimming left V 2 bases short and J 6 bases short, with 8 bases between. The CDR3 spells CASSYRVSNEQFF. CDR3 in DNA: TGTGCCAGCAGTTACCGAGTATCCAATGAGCAGTTCTTC.

The V call is TRBV20-1, the J call TRBJ2-5; 7 bases agree with TRBD1. This CDR3 spans 15 amino acids. V shed 3 bases and J 1 base; nucleotides not matched to a gene: 8. Germline V lookup: CDR1 DFQATT, CDR2 SNEGSKA (reference sequence). CDR3 sequence: CSARVQGVVQETQYF. The CDR3 coding sequence is TGCAGTGCTAGGGTCCAGGGGGTGGTCCAAGAGACCCAGTACTTC.

The chain couples TRBV11-3 to TRBJ2-6; tentative D call: TRBD2 (5 bases). This CDR3 region has 15 residues. With 5 bases removed from V and 0 bases from J, the gap between germline ends came to 8 bases. Germline loops: CDR1 SGHNT, CDR2 YENEEA. This chain's CDR3 is CASSAGGSGANVLTF. CDR3 bases: TGTGCCAGCAGCGCCGGAGGCTCTGGGGCCAACGTCCTGACTTTC.

This clonotype was seen a few times. The chain carries TRBV9 and TRBJ2-7; D is ambiguous. The V end lost 2 bases, the J end lost 8 bases, and 23 bases lay between the germline ends. Looked up from germline, CDR1 is SGDLS and CDR2 is YYNGEE. The CDR3 consists of 16 residues. The CDR3 spells CASSVQVAGPIGQQYF. The CDR3 nucleotides are TGTGCCAGCAGCGTCCAGGTAGCAGGACCCATAGGTCAGCAGTACTTC.

V is TRBV10-3 and J is TRBJ2-7; D might be TRBD1 or TRBD2, each matching 7 bases. Trimming removed 2 bases from V and 7 bases from J, with 15 bases in between. The CDR3 has 14 amino acids. Germline V gene lookup returns CDR1 ENHRY and CDR2 SYGVKD. The CDR3 DNA is TGTGCCATCAGTGAGGGAACTCAGGGGGGGGAGCAGTACTTC. This codes for CAISEGTQGGEQYF.

This chain links TRBV5-1 with TRBJ2-3; TRBD1 matches at 7 bases. V lost 0 bases to trimming and J lost 0 bases; unmatched junction nucleotides: 4. Germline V gene lookup returns CDR1 SGHRS and CDR2 YFSETQ. The CDR3 spans 16 residues. The CDR3 loop reads CASSLVGGSSTDTQYF. The CDR3, as DNA: TGCGCCAGCAGCTTGGTAGGGGGCTCTAGCACAGATACGCAGTATTTT.

V is TRBV5-1 and J is TRBJ2-7, with D uncertain. Trimming took off 0 bases at V and 2 bases at J, with 9 bases between the two ends. CDR1 and CDR2 from the germline V gene are SGHRS and YFSETQ. This CDR3 is 14 amino acids long. The CDR3 DNA follows: TGCGCCAGCAGCTTGGGGCAGTTTCCCTACGAGCAGTACTTC. Protein product: CASSLGQFPYEQYF.

This chain links TRBV6-5 with TRBJ2-5; 15 nucleotides agree with TRBD2. V was pared by 6 bases and J by 1 base, with 3 bases of the junction left unmatched. Germline V gene lookup returns CDR1 MNHEY and CDR2 SVGAGI. The CDR3 length is 16 residues. CDR3 protein: CASSSGLAGGQETQYF. CDR3 in DNA: TGTGCCAGCAGCTCGGGACTAGCGGGAGGCCAAGAGACCCAGTACTTC.

This rearrangement joins TRBV5-8 to TRBJ2-4; perhaps TRBD2 as D (5 bases). CDR1 is SGHTS, CDR2 YDEGEE, per germline. CDR3 length equals 16 residues. V lost 0 bases and J lost 5, with 15 bases in between. Written as DNA, the CDR3 is TGTGCCAGCAGCTTGGCCCCGGGCCTAGCTGAAAACATTCAGTACTTC. Amino acids: CASSLAPGLAENIQYF.

This clonotype was seen a handful of times. DNA for the CDR3: TGCGCCAGCAGCCAAATACTAGCGGGAGGTTACGAGCAGTACTTC. Translating gives CASSQILAGGYEQYF. The gene calls are TRBV4-3 and TRBJ2-7; 12 bases are shared with TRBD2. Losses at the gene ends were 2 bases for V and 4 bases for J; bases not matched to a gene: 3. The CDR3 runs to 15 residues. Germline values: CDR1 LGHNA, CDR2 YSLEER.

The chain employs TRBV12-3 or TRBV12-4 and TRBJ2-7, with TRBD2 matching over 9 bases. There are 13 residues in the CDR3. V dropped 5 bases and J dropped 7; count of bases not matched to a gene: 6. The CDR3 is CASSTSSGSEQYF. For the CDR3, the DNA is TGTGCCAGCAGTACGAGTAGCGGGAGTGAGCAGTACTTC.

The gene calls are TRBV14 and TRBJ2-7, with D possibly matching TRBD2 (5 bases). V was cut by 1 base and J by 4 bases, with 14 bases left in between. Per germline, CDR1 SGHDN and CDR2 FVKESK. This CDR3 has 15 residues. The CDR3 spells CASSQAGRTLYEQYF. In DNA form, the CDR3 reads TGTGCCAGCAGCCAAGCCGGGCGGACTCTATACGAGCAGTACTTC.

A few counts support this clonotype. V usage is TRBV29-1 and J usage is TRBJ2-7; D unresolved. Germline V gives CDR1 SQVTM, CDR2 ANQGSEA. Trimming stripped 0 bases from V and 1 base from J, with 4 bases between. The CDR3 is 12 residues long. This chain's CDR3 is CSVEEGSYEQYF. DNA of the CDR3: TGCAGCGTTGAAGAGGGGTCCTACGAGCAGTACTTC.

The V gene is TRBV10-3, the J gene TRBJ2-2, with D maybe TRBD2 (6 bases). CDR1 ENHRY and CDR2 SYGVKD come from the germline V gene. The CDR3 loop spans 13 amino acids. Trimming left V 10 bases short and J 5 bases short, with 14 bases between. The CDR3: CATAGGRTGELFF. Here the CDR3 DNA reads TGTGCCACGGCCGGGGGTCGGACCGGGGAGCTGTTTTTT.